The entry below gives a single T cell receptor (beta chain) sequence along with its context. Its antigen is unknown. Per-nucleotide qualities are absent, and no much larger clonotype sits a single base away. These data originate in a study of CD8+ T cells in alopecia areata listed by TCRdb under 2018. Some background on the complete study: Treated patients were enrolled in an open-label pilot trial of oral tofacitinib at 5 to 10 mg twice daily for moderate-to-severe alopecia areata. Patients stayed on tofacitinib for 6 to 18 months and then had 6 months of follow-up off drug so that delayed response and recurrence could be assessed. RNA was obtained with the PAXgene miRNA kit for fixed scalp, the miRNeasy kit for PBMCs, and the RNeasy kit for mouse skin. The SALT score, which quantifies the percentage of affected scalp surface area, was used to measure disease severity in treated patients. immunoSEQ multiplex PCR using 35 Vbeta forward primers and 13 Jbeta reverse primers was used to amplify TCRbeta CDR3 regions. The study used high-throughput TCRbeta sequencing to examine T cell clonal expansion in alopecia areata, in both the C3H/HeJ mouse model and human patients. On the human side, TCRbeta sequencing was run on scalp tissue and on sorted CD4+ and CD8+ peripheral blood T cells from healthy controls and from alopecia areata patients with either patchy or totalis/universalis disease. Clonality in the scalp was compared among normal scalp (n=4), patchy alopecia areata scalp (n=8), and alopecia totalis/universalis scalp (n=8). Tofacitinib-treated patients had biopsies at baseline and at 4 and 24 weeks of treatment, with a later scalp biopsy in several patients.

On the study overall, not on this receptor specifically: Unlike mouse skin, where gammadelta T cells dominate, normal human skin contains resident alphabeta T cells that get sequenced too, which complicates analysis of the scalp TCR repertoire. TCR sequences shared between patients were less clear than in mice, possibly partly because of HLA diversity in the patient population. Tofacitinib significantly lowered scalp clonality and the number of expanded CD8+ clones among the top 100 scalp clones. Lesional scalp, especially in alopecia totalis/universalis, showed higher clonality and more expanded CD8+ clones than normal scalp, suggesting antigenic drive. Because the treated cohort was small and had just a single nonresponder, larger studies are needed to establish links between baseline CD8+ expansion and response. During tofacitinib treatment, many expanded lesional clones stuck around in both scalp and blood, and this persistence may partly explain why relapse happens after treatment is stopped.

Libraries were prepared through the immunoSEQ multiplex PCR assay. RNA was extracted from all samples and reverse transcribed into cDNA, which served as template for TCR sequencing. First-strand cDNA was synthesized with SuperScript III using a 2:1 mix of oligo-dT and random hexamers. A synthetic immune receptor repertoire was used to assess amplification bias, and residual bias was removed computationally. Per the original workflow: Raw reads were preprocessed to remove errors, and CDR3 was defined according to IMGT conventions as the region from the conserved cysteine to phenylalanine. Clonality was computed as 1 minus the Shannon entropy, with the entropy normalized by log2 of the number of productive unique TCRs. CD4 or CD8 identity of scalp clones was inferred by cross-referencing scalp TCRbeta sequences with sorted blood CD4 and CD8 repertoires. As stored in TCRdb, this immuneACCESS dataset retains in-frame rearrangements with V and J assigned. A fraction of the clones does not appear; measured against another copy, unresolved V genes explain less than half of the discrepancy, and the remainder lacks a known reason. Clone size and the V and J calls come from that table; the DNA yielded D and trimming. The sample contains about 130,000 clones, 45% to 65% of them found a single time. Of the sample, 15% is held by the ten largest clones.

The sample's time point label is to be understood as: approximately 4 weeks on oral tofacitinib. The sample's treatment or condition label, in plain terms: oral pan-JAK inhibitor, 5-10 mg twice daily. From alopecia areata patients, peripheral blood was collected along with lesional scalp punch biopsies. After PBMCs were isolated by density centrifugation and stained for CD3, CD4 and CD8, a FACSAria was used to sort CD4+ and CD8+ T cells. V loses 2 bases of germline sequence and J loses 4 bases, and the interval between the two ends is 12 bases. Including cysteine and phenylalanine, the CDR3 has 14 amino acids. Only the CDR3 DNA stays, 42 bases, in frame from base 1. The germline V gene (reference sequence) sets CDR1 to MNHNY and CDR2 to SVGAGI.

Sample: CD8+ T cells sorted from blood, taken at week 4, from a patient treated with tofacitinib. The clonotype was recovered from a human donor with alopecia areata. The chain employs TRBV6-6 and TRBJ2-7; TRBD2 is possibly the D segment (6 matching bases). The DNA sequence is given as TGTGCCAGCAGTTACGGGTCTAGCGAGTACGAGCAGTACTTC. Translated, it gives CASSYGSSEYEQYF.